Sequencing of this TCR beta chain was carried out in a study of control samples from healthy donors and cancer patients. The data were produced by immunoSEQ multiplex PCR, yet TCRdb's version contains in-frame clones alone and is incomplete. The sample gives 80,000 to 100,000 clones, around 88% of which show up once; roughly 15% is in the top ten. Germline V gene lookup returns CDR1 SQVTM and CDR2 ANQGSEA. The CDR3 extends over 14 amino acids. The V end was cut by 4 bases, the J end by 1 base, with 13 bases between. V and J are TRBV29-1 and TRBJ1-1, with D hard to call. Sequencing was carried out using blood. This TCR was sampled from a man aged 30 to 45 in good health. This chain's CDR3 is CSVAGSERNTEAFF. CDR3 sequence (DNA): TGCAGCGTTGCAGGTTCCGAGAGGAACACTGAAGCTTTCTTT.